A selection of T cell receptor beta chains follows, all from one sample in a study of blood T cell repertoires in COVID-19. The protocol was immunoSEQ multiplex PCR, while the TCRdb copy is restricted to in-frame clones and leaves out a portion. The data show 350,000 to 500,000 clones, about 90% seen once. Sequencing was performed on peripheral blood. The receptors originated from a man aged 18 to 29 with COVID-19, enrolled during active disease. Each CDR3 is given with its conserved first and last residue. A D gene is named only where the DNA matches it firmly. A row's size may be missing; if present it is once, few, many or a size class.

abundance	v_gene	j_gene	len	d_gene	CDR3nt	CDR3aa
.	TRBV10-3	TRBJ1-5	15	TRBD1	TGTGCCATCAGTGAATTGGACAGGCCGGGGCAGCCCCAGCATTTT	CAISELDRPGQPQHF
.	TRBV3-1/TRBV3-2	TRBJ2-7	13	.	TGTGCCAGCAGCCAGGGGGGACTCAACGAGCAGTACTTC	CASSQGGLNEQYF
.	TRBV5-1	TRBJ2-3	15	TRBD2	TGCGCCAGCAGCTTAAGCGGGGTTGGCACAGATACGCAGTATTTT	CASSLSGVGTDTQYF
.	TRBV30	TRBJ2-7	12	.	TGTGCGAGGGGCGGGAATTCCTACGAGCAGTACTTC	CARGGNSYEQYF
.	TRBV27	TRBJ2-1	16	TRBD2	TGTGCCAGCAGTACACGACTAGCGGGAGGGCAGAATGAGCAGTTCTTC	CASSTRLAGGQNEQFF
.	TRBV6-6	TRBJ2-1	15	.	TGTGCCAGCAGCCCAGGGTCGTTTTCCTACAATGAGCAGTTCTTC	CASSPGSFSYNEQFF
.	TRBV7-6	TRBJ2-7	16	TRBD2	TGTGCCAGCAGCTTATCGGGACTAGCGGGGGCCTACGAGCAGTACTTC	CASSLSGLAGAYEQYF
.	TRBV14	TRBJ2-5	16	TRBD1	TGTGCCAGCAGCCAATTACAGACAGGGTACCAAGAGACCCAGTACTTC	CASSQLQTGYQETQYF
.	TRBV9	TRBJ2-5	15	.	TGTGCCAGCAGTCGTAGCGGCAGGGCCCAAGAGACCCAGTACTTC	CASSRSGRAQETQYF
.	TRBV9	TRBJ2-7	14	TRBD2	TGTGCCAGCAGCAAAAGCGGGGTTCTTGACGAGCAGTACTTC	CASSKSGVLDEQYF
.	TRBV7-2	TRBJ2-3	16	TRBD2	TGTGCCAGCAGCGGGAGGGGTTTCTTCTCTACAGATACGCAGTATTTT	CASSGRGFFSTDTQYF
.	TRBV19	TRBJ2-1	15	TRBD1	TGTGCCAGTAATCGGCGACAGGGGGGCAACAATGAGCAGTTCTTC	CASNRRQGGNNEQFF
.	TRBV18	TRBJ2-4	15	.	TGTGCCAGCTCACCCTCCGACAGACTCAAAAACATTCAGTACTTC	CASSPSDRLKNIQYF
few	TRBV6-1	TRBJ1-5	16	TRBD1	TGTGCCAGCAGTGAGTGGGACAGGGCACCTGATCAGCCCCAGCATTTT	CASSEWDRAPDQPQHF
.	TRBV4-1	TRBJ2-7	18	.	TGCGCCAGCAGCCAAGTTGACTTTGTAGGGGCTTTAGGCTACGAGCAGTACTTC	CASSQVDFVGALGYEQYF
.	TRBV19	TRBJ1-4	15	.	TGTGCCAGTAGTATAGTCGCGGGAAGTAATGAAAAACTGTTTTTT	CASSIVAGSNEKLFF
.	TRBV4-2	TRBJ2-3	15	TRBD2	TGTGCCAGCAGTCCAGCGGGAGAGGGGACAGATACGCAGTATTTT	CASSPAGEGTDTQYF
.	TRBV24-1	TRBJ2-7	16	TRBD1	TGTGCCACCAGTGACGCCACAGGGGGCACATCCTACGAGCAGTACTTC	CATSDATGGTSYEQYF
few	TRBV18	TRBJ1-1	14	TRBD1	TGTGCCAGCTCAGAAGACAGGGGTAACACTGAAGCTTTCTTT	CASSEDRGNTEAFF
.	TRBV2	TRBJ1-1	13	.	TGTGCCAGCAGTGGAGGCGAGTTAGCTGAAGCTTTCTTT	CASSGGELAEAFF
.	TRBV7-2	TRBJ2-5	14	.	TGTGCCAGCAGCTTAGCGGACTTACAAGAGACCCAGTACTTC	CASSLADLQETQYF
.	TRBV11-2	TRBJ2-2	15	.	TGTGCCAGCAGCTCTATAGGGGGTTACACCGGGGAGCTGTTTTTT	CASSSIGGYTGELFF
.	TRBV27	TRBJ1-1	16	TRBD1	TGTGCCAGCAGTTCGGGACAGGGGGACTGGTACACTGAAGCTTTCTTT	CASSSGQGDWYTEAFF
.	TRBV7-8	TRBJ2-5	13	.	TGTGCCAGCAGCCCCCCTGCGGGAGAGACCCAGTACTTC	CASSPPAGETQYF
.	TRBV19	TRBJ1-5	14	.	TGTGCCAGTAGTGTACGACTGAACAATCAGCCCCAGCATTTT	CASSVRLNNQPQHF
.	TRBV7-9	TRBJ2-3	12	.	TGTGCCAGCAGCTTCCCAGTAGATACGCAGTATTTT	CASSFPVDTQYF
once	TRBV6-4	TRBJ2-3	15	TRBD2	TGTGCCAGCAGCCAAGCGGGATCTAGCACAGATACGCAGTATTTT	CASSQAGSSTDTQYF
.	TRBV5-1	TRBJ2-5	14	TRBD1	TGCGCCAGCAGCCCCGGACAGGGAAGGGAGACCCAGTACTTC	CASSPGQGRETQYF
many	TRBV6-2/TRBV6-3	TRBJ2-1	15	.	TGTGCCAGCAGCTATCTAACGAGCTCCTACAATGAGCAGTTCTTC	CASSYLTSSYNEQFF
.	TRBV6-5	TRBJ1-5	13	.	TGTGCCAGCAGTTACAGGGGGAGTCAGCCCCAGCATTTT	CASSYRGSQPQHF
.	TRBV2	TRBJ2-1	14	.	TGTGCCAGCAGGTGGGGAGGTGTATACAATGAGCAGTTCTTC	CASRWGGVYNEQFF
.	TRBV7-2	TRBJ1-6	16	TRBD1	TGTGCCAGCAGCTTAGTCGGGACAGAACCAAATTCACCCCTCCACTTT	CASSLVGTEPNSPLHF
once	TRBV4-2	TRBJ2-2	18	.	TGTGCCAGCAGCCAAGATGGGGCCTGGGGGGACCCAACCGGGGAGCTGTTTTTT	CASSQDGAWGDPTGELFF